A single sample gave rise to the 26 T cell receptor beta chains below, sequenced in a study of blood T cell repertoires in COVID-19. Clones were read by immunoSEQ multiplex PCR, and TCRdb kept only the in-frame ones, dropping some. Of roughly 230,000 clones listed, 84% are singletons. The specimen was peripheral blood. The receptor source for this set is a man in his fifties with acute or convalescent COVID-19.

The chain carries TRBV19 and TRBJ1-5, with unresolved D. Trimming took off 0 bases at V and 1 base at J, with 4 bases between the two ends. Germline-derived CDR1 and CDR2 are LNHDA and SQIVND (reference sequence). This CDR3 spans 14 amino acids. The CDR3 loop is CASSIEGSNQPQHF. The CDR3 DNA is TGTGCCAGTAGTATAGAGGGCAGCAATCAGCCCCAGCATTTT. Combining the CDR3 with reference TRBV19 and TRBJ1-5 gives the whole variable domain DGGITQSPKYLFRKEGQNVTLSCEQNLNHDAMYWYRQDPGQGLRLIYYSQIVNDFQKGDIAEGYSVSREKKESFPLTVTSAQKNPTAFYLCASSIEGSNQPQHFGDGTRLSIL.

The J gene is TRBJ2-3, the V gene TRBV2; 8 bases are shared with TRBD2. The germline CDR1 and CDR2 sequences are SNHLY and FYNNEI. The CDR3 is made up of 15 amino acids. J was trimmed by 5 bases and V by 4 bases; bases with no gene match: 8. Here the CDR3 DNA reads TGTGCCAGCAGTGCGCCGGGAGGGCCGATAGATACGCAGTATTTT. It specifies CASSAPGGPIDTQYF.

In DNA, the CDR3 is TGTGCCAGCAGTTTTTATACGGGACAGGGGGATGAAAAACTGTTTTTT. Translated, it gives CASSFYTGQGDEKLFF. V is TRBV28 and J is TRBJ1-4; the match to TRBD1 covers 11 bases. Germline values: CDR1 MDHEN, CDR2 SYDVKM. The CDR3 contains 16 residues. V lost 3 bases, J lost 6 bases, and 6 bases stayed unmatched.

V and J are TRBV5-1 and TRBJ2-2; 7 bases are shared with TRBD1. V shed 4 bases, J shed 0 bases, and the junction held 6 bases outside the gene matches. The CDR3 loop spans 16 amino acids. Per the germline V gene, CDR1 is SGHRS and CDR2 is YFSETQ. The chain's CDR3 is CASSKSGQPNTGELFF. CDR3 bases: TGCGCCAGCAGCAAGTCGGGACAGCCGAACACCGGGGAGCTGTTTTTT.

The rearrangement joins TRBV28 to TRBJ1-2; 8 bases fit TRBD1. The CDR3 totals 14 residues. Per the germline V gene, CDR1 is MDHEN and CDR2 is SYDVKM. The ends lost 2 bases at V and 6 bases at J; junction bases unmatched: 5. CDR3 coding DNA: TGTGCCAGCAGTTTAGCGGACAGGGAACATGGCTACACCTTC. It translates to CASSLADREHGYTF.

This clone was found once. The genes are TRBV12-5 and TRBJ1-6; D is perhaps TRBD1 (5 bases). Germline lookup yields CDR1 LGHNT and CDR2 FRNRAP. There are 16 residues in the CDR3. Trimming took off 6 bases at V and 5 bases at J, with 17 bases between the two ends. The CDR3 nucleotides read TGTGCTAGTGGCCCCTATCAGGGTTCGGATAATTCACCCCTCCACTTT. Its protein product is CASGPYQGSDNSPLHF.

The gene calls are TRBV7-8 and TRBJ1-2, with D perhaps TRBD1 (6 bases). V dropped 5 bases and J dropped 8 bases, with 15 bases sitting between them. This CDR3 contains 13 residues. Germline V gives CDR1 SGHVS, CDR2 FQNEAQ. The CDR3 nucleotides read TGTGCCAGCAGCCAAGGACAGCTTTTAGGCTACACCTTC. This gives the protein CASSQGQLLGYTF.

Note on this clone: This specimen includes other DNA sequences encoding the same CDR3. This chain links TRBV30 with TRBJ1-1; D ambiguous. The V end was cut by 0 bases, the J end by 1 base, with 9 bases between. Germline V gives CDR1 GTSNPN, CDR2 SVGIG (reference sequence). This CDR3 is built from 14 residues. In DNA, the CDR3 is TGTGCCTGGAGTGTACTTTCAGGGAACACTGAAGCTTTCTTT. It yields the protein CAWSVLSGNTEAFF.

About this clone itself: An end of the junction does not agree with germline; a read error may underlie this. This rearrangement joins TRBV4-2 to TRBJ2-5; 7 bases are shared with TRBD2. The CDR3 has 16 amino acids. Germline CDR1 reads LGHNA; CDR2 reads YNFKEQ. The CDR3 reads CASSQDLGTMTPRGDF. As DNA, the CDR3 is TGTGCCAGCAGCCAAGATCTCGGGACTATGACCCCTCGCGGGGACTTC.

The chain couples TRBV19 to TRBJ2-3; TRBD1 agrees at 8 bases. The CDR3 sequence is 16 residues long. Germline CDR1 reads LNHDA; CDR2 reads SQIVND (reference sequence). The V and J ends lost 7 bases and 4 bases, in that order; junction bases with no gene match: 13. CDR3 DNA: TGTGCCAGTACCTCAAAAGGGACAGGATCTTCAGATACGCAGTATTTT. It specifies CASTSKGTGSSDTQYF.

This rearrangement joins TRBV14 to TRBJ1-3, with no clear D. Trimming removed 0 bases from V and 0 bases from J, with 9 bases in between. Germline V CDR1 and CDR2: SGHDN, FVKESK. This CDR3 region has 16 residues. The CDR3 region has the DNA TGTGCCAGCAGCCAAGATAGGAGAGTCTCTGGAAACACCATATATTTT. This encodes CASSQDRRVSGNTIYF. Filled out from reference TRBV14 and TRBJ1-3, the complete variable domain reads EAGVTQFPSHSVIEKGQTVTLRCDPISGHDNLYWYRRVMGKEIKFLLHFVKESKQDESGMPNNRFLAERTGGTYSTLKVQPAELEDSGVYFCASSQDRRVSGNTIYFGEGSWLTVV.

This clone was picked up many times. The CDR3 sequence is CASSKGLTVEQYF. The CDR3 DNA sequence: TGTGCCAGCTCGAAGGGACTCACCGTCGAGCAGTACTTC. The chain employs TRBV2 and TRBJ2-7, with D possibly being TRBD2 (6 bases). Germline values: CDR1 SNHLY, CDR2 FYNNEI. Trimming cost V 8 bases and J 6 bases, with 17 bases left between them. The CDR3 loop spans 13 amino acids. The complete variable domain, with remaining parts taken from reference TRBV2 and TRBJ2-7, reads EPEVTQTPSHQVTQMGQEVILRCVPISNHLYFYWYRQILGQKVEFLVSFYNNEISEKSEIFDDQFSVERPDGSNFTLKIRSTKLEDSAMYFCASSKGLTVEQYFGPGTRLTVT.

Written as DNA, the CDR3 is TGTGCCAGCAGCGTAGGACCGACAGGCCAAAATTCACCCCTCCACTTT. Its translation is CASSVGPTGQNSPLHF. J is TRBJ1-6 and V is TRBV9; maybe TRBD1 (6 bases). This CDR3 region has 16 residues. In germline, CDR1 is SGDLS, CDR2 YYNGEE. V lost 0 bases and J 7 bases, leaving 14 bases between the germline ends.

The V gene is TRBV3-1 (or the pseudogene TRBV3-2), the J gene TRBJ1-1; D perhaps matches TRBD1 (5 bases). CDR3 size: 12 residues. V lost 1 base and J 8 bases, leaving 8 bases between the germline ends. Germline V gives CDR1 LGHDT, CDR2 YNNKEL (reference sequence). CDR3: CASSQVRQEAFF. The CDR3 DNA sequence: TGTGCCAGCAGCCAAGTCCGACAGGAAGCTTTCTTT.

This CDR3 is CASSHDPSSYNEQFF. DNA for the CDR3: TGTGCCAGCAGCCACGATCCCAGCTCCTACAATGAGCAGTTCTTC. The chain is built from TRBV7-3 and TRBJ2-1; D remains ambiguous. This CDR3 is 15 amino acids long. V was clipped by 5 bases and J by 0 bases, with 11 bases between them. Germline V CDR1 and CDR2: SGHTA, FQGTGA.

The chain employs TRBV5-1 and TRBJ1-6; D ambiguous. V was pared by 4 bases and J by 6 bases, with 11 bases between. The CDR3 has 14 amino acids. Looked up from germline, CDR1 is SGHRS and CDR2 is YFSETQ. CDR3 nucleotide sequence: TGCGCCAGCAGCGAGGATTCTAGTAATTCACCCCTCCACTTT. This gives the protein CASSEDSSNSPLHF.

The CDR3 coding sequence is TGTGCCAGCAGTGAATTTTGGGGACAGGGATCAATTAGGGGCTATGGCTACACCTTC. Translation: CASSEFWGQGSIRGYGYTF. The chain recombines TRBV6-1 with TRBJ1-2; 9 nucleotides align to TRBD1. The ends lost 2 bases at V and 4 bases at J; junction bases unmatched: 17. This CDR3 is 19 amino acids long. The germline CDR1 and CDR2 sequences are MNHNS and SASEGT.

The J gene is TRBJ1-1, the V gene TRBV4-1; TRBD1 agrees at 9 bases. The V segment lost 3 bases and the J segment 5 bases; nucleotides outside the gene matches: 10. The CDR3 runs 16 residues. Germline CDR1 reads MGHRA; CDR2 reads YSYEKL. The CDR3 protein is CASSHMDRGYATEAFF. The CDR3 DNA reads TGCGCCAGCAGCCACATGGACAGGGGATATGCGACTGAAGCTTTCTTT.

This clone showed up just a few times. The chain recombines TRBV5-8 with TRBJ1-4; TRBD1 aligns across 7 bases. J lost 5 bases, V lost 4 bases, and 8 bases had no gene match. Germline V gene data show CDR1 as SGHTS and CDR2 as YDEGEE. The length of the CDR3 is 15 residues. The DNA of the CDR3 is TGTGCCAGCAGCGAGGGACAGACCTTAAATGAAAAACTGTTTTTT. Translated: CASSEGQTLNEKLFF.

V is TRBV19 and J is TRBJ2-7; D perhaps matches TRBD1 (7 bases). CDR1 is LNHDA, CDR2 SQIVND, per germline (reference sequence). Trimming stripped 3 bases from V and 2 bases from J, with 14 bases between. The CDR3 sequence is 15 residues long. The CDR3 spells CASSIGSGGPYEQYF. CDR3 nucleotide sequence: TGTGCCAGTAGTATTGGGTCAGGGGGGCCCTACGAGCAGTACTTC.

This rearrangement joins TRBV7-6 to TRBJ2-7; a weak D match, TRBD1 (6 bases). This CDR3 is built from 14 residues. Between the trimmed V and J ends, which lost 2 bases and 7 bases, there was a span of 15 bases. Germline V CDR1 and CDR2: SGHVS, FNYEAQ. The CDR3 DNA sequence: TGTGCCAGCAGCTTACCTACAGGGTCTAGTGAGCAGTACTTC. Translation: CASSLPTGSSEQYF.

V usage is TRBV15 and J usage is TRBJ2-3, with D unclear. CDR1 and CDR2 from the germline V gene are LNHNV and YYDKDF (reference sequence). Between the trimmed V and J ends, which lost 0 bases and 2 bases, there was a span of 3 bases. The CDR3 is 13 amino acids. DNA of the CDR3: TGTGCCACCAGCAGAGATTACACAGATACGCAGTATTTT. Translation: CATSRDYTDTQYF.

This clone showed up just a few times. This rearrangement joins TRBV5-1 to TRBJ2-1; TRBD2 agrees at 15 bases. CDR1 is SGHRS and CDR2 is YFSETQ in the germline V gene. CDR3 length equals 20 residues. Unmatched junction bases numbered 7, after V lost 0 bases and J lost 0 bases. The CDR3 region has the DNA TGCGCCAGCAGCTTGGCGGGACTAGCGGGAGGCAGAAGCTCCTACAATGAGCAGTTCTTC. Encoded protein: CASSLAGLAGGRSSYNEQFF.

The genes are TRBV5-1 and TRBJ1-1; D is undetermined. From germline, CDR1 is SGHRS and CDR2 YFSETQ. The CDR3 is made up of 14 amino acids. Trimming stripped 4 bases from V and 10 bases from J, with 20 bases between. The CDR3 region has the DNA TGCGCCAGCAGCCTGAGTCGTGTTGATTTTGGAGCTTTCTTT. This sequence encodes CASSLSRVDFGAFF.

The CDR3 DNA reads as TGTGCCAGCAGCCTAATGGGCCCCGGGACTAGCGGCAATGAGCAGTTCTTC. Its protein product is CASSLMGPGTSGNEQFF. J is TRBJ2-1 and V is TRBV3-1 (or the pseudogene TRBV3-2), with TRBD2 identical over 11 bases. J gave up 6 bases and V 4 bases, and 11 bases lay outside the gene matches. The V gene's germline CDR1 is LGHDT and CDR2 YNNKEL (reference sequence). The CDR3 covers 17 residues.

V gene TRBV11-2 combines with J gene TRBJ2-1; TRBD2 aligns across 10 bases. Germline CDR1 and CDR2: SGHAT and FQNNGV. The V segment lost 2 bases and the J segment 6 bases; nucleotides outside the gene matches: 7. This CDR3 comprises 16 residues. The CDR3 nucleotides read TGTGCCAGCAGCTTATATATAGCGGGAGGTCGCAATGAGCAGTTCTTC. The encoded protein is CASSLYIAGGRNEQFF.